This TCR beta chain was identified during a study of blood T cell repertoires in COVID-19. Looking at the study overall: COVID-19 samples, acute and convalescent, were from the United States, Italy and Spain.

Enrollment of patients from Seattle took place during active infection, with longitudinal follow-up. In the study's own analysis: Cell counts per sample came from amplifying reference gene primers. The table came from immunoSEQ multiplex PCR; TCRdb's copy has only in-frame clones and leaves some out. Clone size and the V and J calls come from that table; the DNA yielded D and trimming. In the table there are approximately 170,000 clones, more than 75% of which are singletons. Per germline, CDR1 SGHRS and CDR2 YFSETQ. The CDR3 length is 15 residues. Losses at the gene ends were 2 bases for V and 5 bases for J; bases not matched to a gene: 3.

V gene TRBV5-1 combines with J gene TRBJ2-2, with 10 bases fitting TRBD1. The sample consisted of peripheral blood. This clonotype was obtained from an elderly woman with COVID-19, enrolled during active disease. CDR3: CASSFGQGETGELFF. In DNA form, the CDR3 reads TGCGCCAGCAGCTTTGGACAGGGGGAAACCGGGGAGCTGTTTTTT.